This T cell receptor (beta chain) was observed in a study of tumor-infiltrating lymphocytes in primary liver carcinoma. Study observations and caveats: Compared with blood, tumor repertoires held significantly more in their top 250 clones.

Remarks on this clonotype: Its cognate antigen is unknown.

Co-extracting RNA and DNA was done with about 20-34 mg of unsorted bulk tissue as input. Viable tumor cell content exceeded 80% in every tumor sample. From 500 to 600 ng of total RNA, TCR beta-specific cDNA was reverse-transcribed using a constant-region primer. Three nested multiplex PCR rounds of slightly modified ARM-PCR generated TCR beta libraries. Forward primers for TRBV1-TRBV30 and a C-beta reverse primer served the first two PCR rounds, at about 10 cycles each. TCRdb re-derived calls from the multiplex PCR reads in MiXCR, one entry per CDR3 protein. The table shows approximately 64,000 distinct CDR3 sequences, with about two thirds occurring only once. The CDR3 contains 15 residues. V lost 4 bases to trimming and J lost 7 bases; unmatched junction nucleotides: 9. The germline CDR1 and CDR2 sequences are LGHNA and YSLEER.

Sequenced: liver tumor tissue from sampling region 4. Subset reported: tumor region T4, right-lateral pole. The receptor comes from a man in his forties or fifties with primary liver carcinoma and hepatitis B virus infection. The gene calls are TRBV4-3 and TRBJ2-1; 8 bases map to TRBD2. CDR3 DNA: TGCGCCAGCAGCCTTGGACTAGCTGGAAGAAATGAGCAGTTCTTC. Translation gives CASSLGLAGRNEQFF.